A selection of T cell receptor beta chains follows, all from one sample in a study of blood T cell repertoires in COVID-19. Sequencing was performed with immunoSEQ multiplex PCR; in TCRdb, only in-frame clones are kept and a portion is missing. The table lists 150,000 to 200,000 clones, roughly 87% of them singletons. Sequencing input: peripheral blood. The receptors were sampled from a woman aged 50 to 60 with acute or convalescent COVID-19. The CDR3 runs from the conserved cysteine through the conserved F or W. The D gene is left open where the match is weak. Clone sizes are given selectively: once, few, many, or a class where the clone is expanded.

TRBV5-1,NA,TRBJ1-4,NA,TGCGCCAGCAGCTTGGCTGTAGGGCAGGGTGAAAAACTGTTTTTT,CASSLAVGQGEKLFF
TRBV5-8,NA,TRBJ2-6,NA,TGTGCCAGCAGCCGACAGCTCTCTGGGGCCAACGTCCTGACTTTC,CASSRQLSGANVLTF
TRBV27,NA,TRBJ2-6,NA,TGTGCCAGCAGTTCCCCAGGGTCTGGGGCCAACGTCCTGACTTTC,CASSSPGSGANVLTF
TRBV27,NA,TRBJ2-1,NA,TGTGCCAGCAGCTTTAGCTCCTACAATGAGCAGTTCTTC,CASSFSSYNEQFF
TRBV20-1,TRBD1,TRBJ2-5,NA,TGCAGTGCGCGACAGGGGGAGACCCAGTACTTC,CSARQGETQYF
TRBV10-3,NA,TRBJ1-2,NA,TGTGCCATCAGTAAAGTGAGTCAGGGGCTAGTGGATGGCTACACCTTC,CAISKVSQGLVDGYTF
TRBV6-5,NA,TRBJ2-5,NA,TGTGCCAGCAGTTTACAGGGTAGGGAAGAGACCCAGTACTTC,CASSLQGREETQYF
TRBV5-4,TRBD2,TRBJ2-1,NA,TGTGCCAGCAGCTTGGGTGGCGGGAGGGCCAATGAGCAGTTCTTC,CASSLGGGRANEQFF
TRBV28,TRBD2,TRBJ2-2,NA,TGTGCCAGCAACAGCGGGGGGGCCGACACCGGGGAGCTGTTTTTT,CASNSGGADTGELFF
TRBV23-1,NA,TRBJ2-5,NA,TGCGCCAGCAGTCACGACAGGGAGGAAGAGACCCAGTACTTC,CASSHDREEETQYF
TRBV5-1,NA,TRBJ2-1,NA,TGCGCCAGCAGCTTCGCCGAAATGGCGGCCTCCTACAATGAGCAGTTCTTC,CASSFAEMAASYNEQFF
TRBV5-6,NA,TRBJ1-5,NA,TGTGCCAGCAGCAACTGGGGCAGTCGTAATCAGCCCCAGCATTTT,CASSNWGSRNQPQHF
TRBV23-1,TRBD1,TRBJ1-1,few,TGCGCCAGCAGTCAAAGAAGACAGGGGAGTAAAACTTTCTTT,CASSQRRQGSKTFF
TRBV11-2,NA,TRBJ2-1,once,TGTGCCAGCACCTTAATGGAGGCCTCCTACAATGAGCAGTTCTTC,CASTLMEASYNEQFF